The 25 T cell receptor beta chains in this list originate from one sample, sequenced in a study of spatial heterogeneity in lung cancer. Time point of the sample: sample taken at primary tumor resection. MiXCR was run by TCRdb on the 5' RACE reads, yielding one entry per CDR3 protein. The sample holds about 5,300 distinct CDR3 sequences, under 6% seen once. The sequenced sample was normal lung tissue next to the tumor, obtained at surgery. The receptors here all came from a female donor with early-stage non-small cell lung cancer.

This clonotype was observed at least ten times. The chain couples TRBV7-3 to TRBJ2-3; TRBD2 aligns across 8 bases. The junction had 4 bases not matched to a gene; V was cut back by 7 bases and J by 4 bases. CDR3 length: 13 amino acids. The germline V gene encodes CDR1 SGHTA and CDR2 FQGTGA. The CDR3 reads CASKGAGADTQYF. The CDR3 DNA reads as TGTGCCAGCAAAGGAGCGGGGGCAGATACGCAGTATTTT.

The rearrangement uses TRBV5-4 and TRBJ1-1; possibly TRBD1 for D (5 bases). V was shortened by 4 bases and J by 0 bases, with 10 bases between the two germline ends. Per the germline V gene, CDR1 is SGHNT and CDR2 is YYREEE (reference sequence). The CDR3 runs 14 residues. CDR3 sequence reads: CASSVRDLNTEAFF. The CDR3 DNA reads TGTGCCAGCAGCGTCCGGGACCTGAACACTGAAGCTTTCTTT.

Many counts were recorded for this clonotype. V gene TRBV5-1 combines with J gene TRBJ2-3; D is unresolved. V was shortened by 6 bases and J by 2 bases, with 10 bases between the two germline ends. This CDR3 is built from 13 residues. Germline assignment: CDR1 SGHRS and CDR2 YFSETQ. The CDR3 here is CASKVLPTDTQYF. The CDR3 nucleotides are TGCGCCAGCAAAGTCCTTCCCACAGATACGCAGTATTTT.

In its sample, this clonotype is medium-sized (0.01 to 0.1%). The chain has TRBV3-1 and TRBJ2-1; D remains ambiguous. Trimming removed 2 bases from V and 9 bases from J, with 5 bases in between. The CDR3 extends over 11 amino acids. Germline V CDR1 and CDR2: LGHDT, YNNKEL (reference sequence). CDR3 region: CASSQRAEQFF. The CDR3 DNA reads as TGTGCCAGCAGCCAACGGGCTGAGCAGTTCTTC.

Within the sample, this clonotype is medium-sized (0.01 to 0.1%). The V and J genes are TRBV6-1 and TRBJ2-3; 8 bases match TRBD2. The CDR3 covers 14 residues. The germline CDR1 and CDR2 sequences are MNHNS and SASEGT. Here the CDR3 DNA reads TGTTCAATAAGAGCGGGAGTTCCCACAGATACGCAGTATTTT. This sequence encodes CSIRAGVPTDTQYF.

By frequency in the sample, this clonotype is medium-sized. The V call is TRBV18, the J call TRBJ1-1; 7 positions agree with TRBD1. The CDR3 has 15 amino acids. Looked up from germline, CDR1 is KGHSH and CDR2 is LQKENI. Trimming took 2 bases from V and 5 from J; bases not matched to a gene: 8. This CDR3 is CASSPGQGVNTEAFF. CDR3 in DNA: TGTGCCAGCTCACCAGGGCAGGGGGTAAATACTGAAGCTTTCTTT.

This clonotype was found many times. At one of its ends the junction is not consistent with the germline gene, which may arise from a read error. The chain employs TRBV6-5 and TRBJ1-2; possibly TRBD1 for D (5 bases). The CDR3 runs 13 residues. Germline CDR1 MNHEY, CDR2 SVGAGI. The DNA for the CDR3 is TGTGCCAGCAGTTACTCCCGGGGGAAAGGCTACAACTTC. Translating gives CASSYSRGKGYNF.

This clonotype is medium-sized by share. The J gene is TRBJ2-7, the V gene TRBV12-5, with TRBD2 identical over 10 bases. The CDR3 extends over 14 amino acids. In germline, CDR1 is LGHNT, CDR2 FRNRAP. V lost 3 bases, J lost 6 bases, and 5 bases stayed unmatched. The CDR3 DNA reads as TGTGCTAGTGGTTTTATTGGGACTAGCGCCGAGCAGTACTTC. Protein: CASGFIGTSAEQYF. The full variable domain, in which reference TRBV12-5 and TRBJ2-7 provide the parts outside the CDR3, is DARVTQTPRHKVTEMGQEVTMRCQPILGHNTVFWYRQTMMQGLELLAYFRNRAPLDDSGMPKDRFSAEMPDATLATLKIQPSEPRDSAVYFCASGFIGTSAEQYFGPGTRLTVT.

V is TRBV7-3 and J is TRBJ2-3; TRBD1 is a possible D gene (7 bases). The CDR3 has 14 residues. Trimming left V 5 bases short and J 5 bases short, with 14 bases between. Per the germline V gene, CDR1 is SGHTA and CDR2 is FQGTGA. Written as DNA, the CDR3 is TGTGCCAGCAGCCCCGCAGGGGGAGGAGATACGCAGTATTTT. Encoded protein: CASSPAGGGDTQYF.

This clonotype was observed many times. The rearrangement links TRBV6-1 to TRBJ1-1, with a tentative D call TRBD1 (5 bases). Trimming pared 8 bases from V and 4 bases from J, leaving 11 bases between. This CDR3 is built from 12 residues. The germline V gene has CDR1 MNHNS and CDR2 SASEGT. CDR3 sequence reads: CASGDRVTEAFF. The CDR3 bases are TGTGCCAGCGGGGACCGGGTCACTGAAGCTTTCTTT.

This clonotype was observed at least ten times. The gene calls are TRBV3-1 and TRBJ2-7, with 14 bases lining up with TRBD2. Germline assignment: CDR1 LGHDT and CDR2 YNNKEL (reference sequence). With V trimmed by 4 bases and J by 10 bases, 6 bases remained unmatched. This CDR3 is 14 amino acids long. The CDR3 bases are TGTGCCAGCAGCCGCGGACTAGCGGGAGGATTTCAGTACTTC. Its protein is CASSRGLAGGFQYF.

By sample share, this clonotype is medium-sized. V and J are TRBV12-3 or TRBV12-4 and TRBJ2-7, with D unclear. This CDR3 is built from 15 residues. V shed 1 base and J shed 8 bases, with 18 bases lying between them. The CDR3 reads CASSLGENLNVKQYF. The CDR3, as DNA: TGTGCCAGCAGTTTAGGCGAAAACCTAAATGTAAAGCAGTACTTC.

By frequency in the sample, this clonotype is medium-sized. This rearrangement joins TRBV20-1 to TRBJ2-5; D is ambiguous. Per the germline V gene, CDR1 is DFQATT and CDR2 is SNEGSKA (reference sequence). Trimming pared 3 bases from V and 0 bases from J, leaving 8 bases between. There are 13 residues in the CDR3. CDR3 DNA sequence: TGCAGTGCTAGCAGGAACCACCAAGAGACCCAGTACTTC. Translation: CSASRNHQETQYF.

This clonotype is medium-sized in the sample. The rearrangement links TRBV11-2 to TRBJ1-1; the D gene is possibly TRBD1 (5 bases). The CDR3 is 14 residues long. Between the trimmed V and J ends, which lost 3 bases and 3 bases, there was a span of 11 bases. Per the germline V gene, CDR1 is SGHAT and CDR2 is FQNNGV. CDR3 in DNA: TGTGCCAGCAGCTTTCGGGGGTTGGACACTGAAGCTTTCTTT. It codes for CASSFRGLDTEAFF. Full variable domain (missing parts from reference TRBV11-2 and TRBJ1-1): EAGVAQSPRYKIIEKRQSVAFWCNPISGHATLYWYQQILGQGPKLLIQFQNNGVVDDSQLPKDRFSAERLKGVDSTLKIQPAKLEDSAVYLCASSFRGLDTEAFFGQGTRLTVV.

By sample share, this clonotype is large (0.1 to 1%). The rearrangement joins TRBV11-2 to TRBJ2-7, with unresolved D. There are 14 residues in the CDR3. The germline gives CDR1 SGHAT, CDR2 FQNNGV. V was trimmed by 1 base and J by 7 bases, leaving 14 bases between them. The CDR3 spells CASSLAGKMYEQYF. The CDR3 DNA reads TGTGCCAGCAGCTTAGCTGGTAAGATGTATGAGCAGTACTTC.

In this sample, this clonotype is medium-sized. V and J are TRBV30 and TRBJ1-2; TRBD1 matches 10 bases. V dropped 4 bases and J dropped 3; count of bases not matched to a gene: 5. This CDR3 has 14 residues. Germline CDR1 and CDR2: GTSNPN and SVGIG (reference sequence). The CDR3 loop is CAWTGTGAHYGYTF. DNA for the CDR3: TGTGCCTGGACCGGGACAGGGGCCCACTATGGCTACACCTTC.

In its sample, this clonotype is medium-sized. The chain links TRBV10-3 to TRBJ2-2, with 8 bases that match TRBD1. The CDR3 covers 16 residues. Germline lookup yields CDR1 ENHRY and CDR2 SYGVKD. After removal of 8 bases from V and 1 base from J, the junction contained 9 bases not matched to a gene. CDR3 protein: CAIGGLGQGNTGELFF. The CDR3 nucleotides read TGTGCCATCGGGGGTCTAGGACAGGGGAACACCGGGGAGCTGTTTTTT.

At least ten counts were recorded for this clonotype. This chain joins TRBV28 and TRBJ1-4; TRBD1 might be the D (6 bases). The CDR3 is made up of 15 amino acids. The V and J ends lost 5 bases and 7 bases respectively, with 17 bases between them. Germline V gene data show CDR1 as MDHEN and CDR2 as SYDVKM. The CDR3 nucleotides read TGTGCCAGCAGTCAAAGACAGGCCCGGGGTGAAAAACTGTTTTTT. Its protein is CASSQRQARGEKLFF.

This clonotype is labeled as large. J is TRBJ2-2 and V is TRBV20-1, with a possible D match to TRBD2 (5 bases). Germline-derived CDR1 and CDR2 are DFQATT and SNEGSKA (reference sequence). There are 12 residues in the CDR3. V was clipped by 1 base and J by 9 bases, with 9 bases between them. CDR3 bases: TGCAGTGCTAGAGCGGGAATGCGGGAGCTGTTTTTT. It encodes CSARAGMRELFF.

Judged by abundance, this clonotype is medium-sized. V gene TRBV3-1 combines with J gene TRBJ2-7; possibly TRBD1 for D (6 bases). V lost 1 base and J 2 bases, leaving 12 bases between the germline ends. This CDR3 has 15 amino acids. CDR1 LGHDT and CDR2 YNNKEL come from the germline V gene (reference sequence). The CDR3 bases are TGTGCCAGCAGCCAAGGTCCCGGGACACCCTACGAGCAGTACTTC. This sequence encodes CASSQGPGTPYEQYF.

This clonotype is medium-sized. The genes are TRBV2 and TRBJ2-2; 7 nucleotides agree with TRBD1. V was pared by 8 bases and J by 3 bases, with 3 bases of the junction left unmatched. This CDR3 spans 13 amino acids. The V gene's germline CDR1 is SNHLY and CDR2 FYNNEI. CDR3 region: CASRRGHTGELFF. In DNA form, the CDR3 reads TGTGCCAGCCGAAGGGGGCACACCGGGGAGCTGTTTTTT.

Judged by abundance, this clonotype is medium-sized (0.01 to 0.1%). The chain has TRBV27 and TRBJ2-4; tentative D call: TRBD2 (5 bases). This CDR3 spans 14 amino acids. Trimming stripped 3 bases from V and 6 bases from J, with 12 bases between. The V gene's germline CDR1 is MNHEY and CDR2 SMNVEV (reference sequence). The CDR3 DNA sequence: TGTGCCAGCAGTTTTGTGGGGAGTCCAAACATTCAGTACTTC. Translation: CASSFVGSPNIQYF.

This clonotype was seen ten or more times. It may be a read error: a sequence one base away is much more abundant. J is TRBJ1-2 and V is TRBV3-1; no clear D. Per germline, CDR1 LGHDT and CDR2 YNNKEL (reference sequence). The CDR3 runs 14 residues. As DNA, the CDR3 is TGTGCCAGCAGCCCTACTGACCTGGGCTATGGCTACAACTTC. Residues: CASSPTDLGYGYNF.

This clonotype was counted ten times or more. The chain couples TRBV7-2 to TRBJ1-5; D gene unclear. Trimming shortened V by 4 bases and J by 6 bases, and 10 bases separated the two germline ends. CDR1 and CDR2 from the germline V gene are SGHTA and FQGNSA. There are 13 residues in the CDR3. The CDR3 region has the DNA TGTGCCAGCAGCTCGCGGGATTCTCAGCCCCAGCATTTT. Translating it yields CASSSRDSQPQHF.

This clonotype was seen many times. The chain joins TRBV12-3 or TRBV12-4 to TRBJ1-1, with D hard to call. This CDR3 is built from 13 residues. V lost 6 bases and J 0 bases, leaving 8 bases between the germline ends. CDR3 sequence: CASRQKLNTEAFF. The CDR3 region has the DNA TGTGCCAGCAGACAAAAGTTGAACACTGAAGCTTTCTTT.